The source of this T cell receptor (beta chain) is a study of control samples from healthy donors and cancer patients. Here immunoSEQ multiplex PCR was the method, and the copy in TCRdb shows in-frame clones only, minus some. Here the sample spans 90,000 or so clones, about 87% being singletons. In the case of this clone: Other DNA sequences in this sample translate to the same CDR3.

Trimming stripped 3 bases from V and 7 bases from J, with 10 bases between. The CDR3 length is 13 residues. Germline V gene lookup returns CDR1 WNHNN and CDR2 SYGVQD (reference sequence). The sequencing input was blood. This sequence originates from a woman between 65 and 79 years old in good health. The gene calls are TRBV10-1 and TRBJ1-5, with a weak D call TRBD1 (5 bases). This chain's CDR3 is CASSEGVGQPQHF. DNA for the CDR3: TGCGCCAGCAGTGAAGGGGTAGGGCAGCCCCAGCATTTT.